The subject of this entry is one TCR beta chain. Its cognate antigen is unknown. This sample stems from a study of CD8+ T cells in alopecia areata. Study-wide context: Oral tofacitinib (5 to 10 mg twice daily) was administered to treated patients. People stayed on tofacitinib for 6 to 18 months, then stopped the drug for 6 months. Study-level results: Numerous expanded lesional clones remained in scalp and blood during tofacitinib.

Sequencing templates came from extracted RNA that was reverse transcribed into cDNA. TCRdb's copy holds only in-frame clones and misses some; the assay was immunoSEQ multiplex PCR. The sample records about 120,000 clones, about 50% being singletons. V was cut by 1 base and J by 0 bases, with 18 bases left in between. The CDR3 is 19 amino acids. Germline V gene data show CDR1 as KGHSH and CDR2 as LQKENI. Treatment: oral pan-JAK inhibitor, 5-10 mg twice daily. In alopecia areata patients, both lesional scalp punch biopsies and peripheral blood were collected. This receptor was taken from a human donor with alopecia areata. The chain recombines TRBV18 with TRBJ1-4; no reliable D call. Specimen: CD4+ T cells sorted from blood, collected at week 4, from a patient treated with tofacitinib. The CDR3 sequence: CASSPRDGRWGATNEKLFF. For the CDR3, the DNA is TGTGCCAGCTCACCACGCGACGGTCGTTGGGGTGCAACTAATGAAAAACTGTTTTTT.